These 13 T cell receptor beta chains came from one sample sequenced in a study of T cells after yellow fever vaccination. MiXCR was run by TCRdb on the 5' RACE reads, yielding one entry per CDR3 protein. This sample has nearly 350,000 distinct CDR3 sequences, with less than 9.5% found just once. The input for sequencing was PBMCs, taken around 45 days after the first yellow fever vaccination. These receptors all come from a man aged 18 to 30 who received the YFV17D yellow fever vaccine.

The chain is built from TRBV5-6 and TRBJ1-6, with 10 positions matching TRBD1. CDR1 and CDR2 from the germline V gene are SGHDT and YYEEEE. The junction had 8 bases not matched to a gene; V was cut back by 0 bases and J by 17 bases. The length of the CDR3 is 14 residues. Here the CDR3 reads CASSLAGTGVWFHF. The CDR3 bases are TGTGCCAGCAGCTTGGCCGGGACAGGGGTTTGGTTCCACTTT.

This clonotype was detected only a few times. The rearrangement uses TRBV2 and TRBJ1-2; D remains unclear. There are 14 residues in the CDR3. CDR1 SNHLY and CDR2 FYNNEI come from the germline V gene. V was clipped by 6 bases and J by 8 bases, with 19 bases between them. The chain's CDR3 is CASSRERIQRGYTF. In nucleotides, the CDR3 is TGTGCCAGCAGCCGGGAGAGAATTCAGCGAGGCTACACCTTC.

At least ten counts were recorded for this clonotype. V and J are TRBV10-3 and TRBJ2-5; D unclear. The CDR3 totals 15 residues. The V end was cut by 2 bases, the J end by 1 base, with 11 bases between. Germline CDR1 is ENHRY and CDR2 is SYGVKD. The CDR3 nucleotides read TGTGCCATCAGTGAGGGTCAACCAAGCCAAGAGACCCAGTACTTC. Translated, it gives CAISEGQPSQETQYF.

This clonotype was seen only a few times. This chain links TRBV30 with TRBJ2-3; D is uncertain. The CDR3 totals 13 residues. The germline V gene encodes CDR1 GTSNPN and CDR2 SVGIG (reference sequence). V lost 3 bases to trimming and J lost 0 bases, with 7 bases between them. The CDR3 DNA reads as TGTGCCTGGAGCATGGCTAGCACAGATACGCAGTATTTT. As protein: CAWSMASTDTQYF.

The V call is TRBV12-3 or TRBV12-4, the J call TRBJ2-3; TRBD2 matches 9 bases. With 1 base clipped from V and 1 base from J, the junction kept 3 bases outside the gene matches. The CDR3 consists of 16 residues. The CDR3 bases are TGTGCCAGCAGTTTAGGTAGCGGGGGCCGCACAGATACGCAGTATTTT. It encodes CASSLGSGGRTDTQYF.

The chain couples TRBV4-1 to TRBJ2-7; TRBD2 aligns across 9 bases. The CDR3 consists of 15 residues. V was pared by 1 base and J by 2 bases, with 3 bases of the junction left unmatched. Germline values: CDR1 MGHRA, CDR2 YSYEKL. The CDR3 DNA sequence: TGCGCCAGCAGCCAAGTCCCTAGCGGGGCCTACGAGCAGTACGTC. This translates into CASSQVPSGAYEQYV.

The rearrangement joins TRBV28 to TRBJ2-3; TRBD1 matches 7 bases. V trimming: 10 bases; J trimming: 0 bases; junction bases outside the gene matches: 13. The CDR3 extends over 16 amino acids. The germline V gene has CDR1 MDHEN and CDR2 SYDVKM. CDR3 in DNA: TGTGCCACCGGGGACAGCCTACTGTACAGCACAGATACGCAGTATTTT. This encodes CATGDSLLYSTDTQYF.

The chain carries TRBV20-1 and TRBJ2-6; 12 bases agree with TRBD1. This CDR3 has 17 residues. Germline V gene data show CDR1 as DFQATT and CDR2 as SNEGSKA (reference sequence). V was pared by 3 bases and J by 0 bases, with 3 bases of the junction left unmatched. The CDR3 spells CSARGDRGHSGANVLTF. The CDR3 bases are TGCAGTGCTAGGGGGGACAGGGGGCACTCTGGGGCCAACGTCCTGACTTTC.

This chain links TRBV5-4 with TRBJ2-7, with D perhaps given as TRBD1 or TRBD2 (5 bases each). Germline V gene sequence: CDR1 SGHNT, CDR2 YYREEE (reference sequence). Trimming took 2 bases from V and 5 from J, leaving 8 bases between them. The length of the CDR3 is 12 residues. The CDR3 sequence is CASSFGTNEQYF. The DNA of the CDR3 is TGTGCCAGCAGCTTCGGGACCAACGAGCAGTACTTC.

The chain is built from TRBV6-6 and TRBJ2-2, with D uncertain. Germline V CDR1 and CDR2: MNHNY, SVGAGI (reference sequence). V was cut by 5 bases and J by 6 bases, with 10 bases left in between. The CDR3 totals 13 residues. The CDR3 loop is CASSPQHPGELFF. CDR3 DNA: TGTGCCAGCAGTCCACAGCATCCCGGGGAGCTGTTTTTT.

This clonotype showed up just a few times. The chain couples TRBV6-2 or TRBV6-3 to TRBJ2-1, with TRBD2 identical over 12 bases. The CDR3 is 22 amino acids. Germline V CDR1 and CDR2: MNHEY, SVGEGT. V lost 2 bases and J lost 0; bases outside the gene matches: 17. The CDR3 sequence is CASSYGLAGGPGFLSSYNEQFF. Written as DNA, the CDR3 is TGTGCCAGCAGTTACGGGCTAGCGGGGGGGCCGGGCTTCTTAAGCTCCTACAATGAGCAGTTCTTC.

The chain is built from TRBV25-1 and TRBJ2-3, with D maybe TRBD2 (6 bases). V lost 8 bases, J lost 0 bases, and 12 bases lay in between. The CDR3 consists of 14 residues. CDR1 and CDR2 (germline): MGHDK, SYGVNS. The CDR3 region has the DNA TGTGCCAGCGCCGGGACTTATAGCACAGATACGCAGTATTTT. Translated: CASAGTYSTDTQYF.

The chain combines TRBV11-2 with TRBJ2-7; D is possibly TRBD1 or TRBD2 (5 bases each). Germline V gene sequence: CDR1 SGHAT, CDR2 FQNNGV. The CDR3 length is 14 residues. The ends were cut back, 5 bases at V and 7 bases at J, with 18 bases in the middle. The CDR3 DNA is TGTGCCAGCAGCCCCACCCCAGGGACGGGAGAGCAGTACTTC. Its protein is CASSPTPGTGEQYF.